The TCR beta chain under discussion was sequenced for a study of identical twins. TCRdb reanalysed the 5' RACE reads using MiXCR and keeps one entry per CDR3 protein. This sample has some 630,000 distinct CDR3 sequences, with roughly 6.6% found just once. Study results and caveats: The study found that models underestimated out-of-frame TCR alpha sharing in monozygotic twins. With abundant cord blood beta clonotypes, insertions were fewer; memory repertoires showed no such pattern.

Comment on this clonotype: The antigen is not known.

The same data also contributed to another study, on yellow fever vaccine responses in identical twins. That paper notes: Reportedly, twins' vaccine T cell responses looked partly convergent and partly personalized.

Specimen: PBMCs. This receptor was taken from a woman aged 18-30 years in good health.

The CDR3 nucleotides read TGTGCCAGCAGTAAAACAGGGGGCGACTATGGCTACACCTTC. Translation gives CASSKTGGDYGYTF. The chain couples TRBV6-1 to TRBJ1-2; 9 bases match TRBD1. Germline V lookup: CDR1 MNHNS, CDR2 SASEGT. The V gene end was trimmed by 5 bases and the J gene end by 3 bases; junction bases not matched to a gene: 4. The CDR3 is 14 amino acids.